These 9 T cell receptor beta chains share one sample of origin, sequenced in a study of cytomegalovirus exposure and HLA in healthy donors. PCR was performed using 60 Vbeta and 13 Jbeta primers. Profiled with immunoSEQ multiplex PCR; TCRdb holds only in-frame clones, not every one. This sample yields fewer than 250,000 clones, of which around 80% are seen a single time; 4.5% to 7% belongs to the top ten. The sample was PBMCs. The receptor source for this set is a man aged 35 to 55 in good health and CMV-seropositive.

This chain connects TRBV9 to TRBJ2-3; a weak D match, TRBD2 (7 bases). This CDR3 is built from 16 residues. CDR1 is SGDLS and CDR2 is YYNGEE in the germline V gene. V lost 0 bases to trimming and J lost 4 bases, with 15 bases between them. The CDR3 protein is CASSVVGASGADTQYF. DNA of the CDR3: TGTGCCAGCAGCGTAGTGGGGGCTAGCGGAGCAGATACGCAGTATTTT.

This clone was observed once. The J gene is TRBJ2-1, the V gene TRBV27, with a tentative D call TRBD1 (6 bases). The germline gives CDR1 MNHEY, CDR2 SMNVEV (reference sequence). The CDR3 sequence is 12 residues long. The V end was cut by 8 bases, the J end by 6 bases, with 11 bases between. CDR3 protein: CASSPTGNEQFF. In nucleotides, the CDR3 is TGTGCCAGCTCTCCGACAGGCAATGAGCAGTTCTTC.

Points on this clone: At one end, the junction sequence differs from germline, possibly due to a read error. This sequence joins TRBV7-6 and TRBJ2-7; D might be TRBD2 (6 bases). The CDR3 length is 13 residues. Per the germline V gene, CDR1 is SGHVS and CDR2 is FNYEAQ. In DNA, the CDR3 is TGTGCCAGCAGCTTAGCGCAGGACTACGGGCAGTACTTC. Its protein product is CASSLAQDYGQYF.

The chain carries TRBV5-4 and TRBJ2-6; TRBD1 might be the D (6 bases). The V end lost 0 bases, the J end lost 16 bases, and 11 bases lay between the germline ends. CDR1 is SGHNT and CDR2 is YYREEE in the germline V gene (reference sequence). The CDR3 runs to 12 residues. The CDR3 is CASSLVWGHLTF. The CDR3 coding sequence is TGTGCCAGCAGCTTGGTATGGGGACATCTGACTTTC.

CDR3 nucleotides: TGTGCCACCAGCAGAGACCCTAGTTGGAGCTCCTACGAGCAGTACGTC. It encodes CATSRDPSWSSYEQYV. The V and J genes are TRBV15 and TRBJ2-7; D unresolved. This CDR3 has 16 amino acids. V lost 0 bases and J 0 bases, leaving 12 bases between the germline ends. The germline CDR1 and CDR2 sequences are LNHNV and YYDKDF (reference sequence).

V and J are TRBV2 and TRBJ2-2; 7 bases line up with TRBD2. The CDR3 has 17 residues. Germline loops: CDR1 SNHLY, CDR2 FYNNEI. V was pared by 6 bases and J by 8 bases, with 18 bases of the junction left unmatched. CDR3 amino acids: CASRPWASGTAGGELFF. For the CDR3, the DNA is TGTGCCAGCAGGCCGTGGGCTAGCGGAACGGCGGGAGGGGAGCTGTTTTTT.

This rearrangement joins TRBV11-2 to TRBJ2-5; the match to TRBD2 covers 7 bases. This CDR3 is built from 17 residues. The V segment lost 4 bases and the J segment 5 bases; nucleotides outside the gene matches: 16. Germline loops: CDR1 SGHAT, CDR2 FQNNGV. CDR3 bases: TGTGCCAGCAGCTCCAAGGGAGGGGACCGCCTTCGGGAGACCCAGTACTTC. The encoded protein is CASSSKGGDRLRETQYF. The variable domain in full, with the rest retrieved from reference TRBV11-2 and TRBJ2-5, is EAGVAQSPRYKIIEKRQSVAFWCNPISGHATLYWYQQILGQGPKLLIQFQNNGVVDDSQLPKDRFSAERLKGVDSTLKIQPAKLEDSAVYLCASSSKGGDRLRETQYFGPGTRLLVL.

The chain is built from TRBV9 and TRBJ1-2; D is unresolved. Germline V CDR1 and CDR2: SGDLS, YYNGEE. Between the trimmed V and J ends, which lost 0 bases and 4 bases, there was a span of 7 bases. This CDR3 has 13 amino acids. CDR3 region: CASSVVSGYGYTF. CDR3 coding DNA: TGTGCCAGCAGCGTAGTTTCAGGCTATGGCTACACCTTC.

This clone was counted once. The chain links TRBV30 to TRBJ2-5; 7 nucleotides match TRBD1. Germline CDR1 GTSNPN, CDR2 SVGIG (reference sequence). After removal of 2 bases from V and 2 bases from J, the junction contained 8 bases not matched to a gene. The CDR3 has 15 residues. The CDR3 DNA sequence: TGTGCCTGGAGTCCCCTCGACAGGGAGCAAGAGACCCAGTACTTC. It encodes CAWSPLDREQETQYF.